These T cell receptor beta chains were read from a single sample in a study of cytomegalovirus exposure and HLA in healthy donors. The method was immunoSEQ multiplex PCR; TCRdb's version includes in-frame clones alone and lacks a portion of them. This table has 90,000 to 100,000 clones, approximately 60% appearing once. Sample: PBMCs. Every receptor here comes from a boy between 10 and 17 years old in good health and CMV-seropositive. Both conserved end residues are part of each CDR3. D genes are given only for firm matches. A row's size may be missing; if present it is once, few, many or a size class.

CDR3 DNA: TGTGCCAGCAGCTTCGATATAAGCTGTGAAGCTTTCTTT; CDR3 protein: CASSFDISCEAFF; clone size: -; V gene: TRBV5-8; J gene: TRBJ1-1; D gene: -
CDR3 DNA: TGCGCCAGCAGCCAAGATACTACAGGGGTAAATAATTCACCCCTCCACTTT; CDR3 protein: CASSQDTTGVNNSPLHF; clone size: -; V gene: TRBV4-3; J gene: TRBJ1-6; D gene: TRBD1
CDR3 DNA: TGCGCCAGCAGCTTGGCCCAGGGGGCCAATTCACCCCTCCACTTT; CDR3 protein: CASSLAQGANSPLHF; clone size: few; V gene: TRBV5-1; J gene: TRBJ1-6; D gene: TRBD1
CDR3 DNA: TGCGCCAGCAGTCAACCGAACAGGGGGCGCGTCGACGAGCAGTACTTC; CDR3 protein: CASSQPNRGRVDEQYF; clone size: -; V gene: TRBV23-1; J gene: TRBJ2-7; D gene: TRBD1
CDR3 DNA: TGTGCCGGAAGAGGTTCGGGTCCCTACGAGCAGTACTTC; CDR3 protein: CAGRGSGPYEQYF; clone size: -; V gene: TRBV30; J gene: TRBJ2-7; D gene: -
CDR3 DNA: TGTGCCAGCAGCTTAGAGGCGGGGACTGAAGCTTTCTTT; CDR3 protein: CASSLEAGTEAFF; clone size: -; V gene: TRBV7-8; J gene: TRBJ1-1; D gene: -
CDR3 DNA: TGTGCCAGCAGCTTAGAGGGACAGGGGGGCGAGACCCAGTACTTC; CDR3 protein: CASSLEGQGGETQYF; clone size: -; V gene: TRBV7-6; J gene: TRBJ2-5; D gene: TRBD1
CDR3 DNA: TGTGCCAGCAGCTTAACGTCGGAGATTACCGGGGAGCTGTTTTTT; CDR3 protein: CASSLTSEITGELFF; clone size: once; V gene: TRBV7-3; J gene: TRBJ2-2; D gene: -
CDR3 DNA: TGTGCCTGGCCAGGTGATACGCAGTATTTT; CDR3 protein: CAWPGDTQYF; clone size: -; V gene: TRBV30; J gene: TRBJ2-3; D gene: -
CDR3 DNA: TGTGCCAGCAGCCGGACTCCTAGGGGACTTAACACCGGGGAGCTGTTTTTT; CDR3 protein: CASSRTPRGLNTGELFF; clone size: -; V gene: TRBV5-4; J gene: TRBJ2-2; D gene: -